This TCR beta chain was recorded in a study of regulatory T cells in long-lasting Graves disease. Indicated time point: persistent/refractory GD, antithyroid drugs over 5 years with positive TRAb. From RNA extracted from PBMCs, the TCR library was made. This clonotype came up many times. As yet, its antigen is unknown. Study-level results: A greater number of public clonotypes (approximately 2,500) was shared by persistent patients than by new patients (approximately 910). Only peripheral blood was studied, not thyroid tissue.

With iRepertoire HTBI primers and Arm-PCR of CDR3 regions, TCR beta libraries were built. TCRdb re-called the multiplex PCR reads with MiXCR, one entry per CDR3 protein. This sample has roughly 400,000 distinct CDR3 sequences, with around 20% found just once. Sequencing was performed on peripheral blood mononuclear cells (PBMCs), taken when the disease was refractory, from a patient treated with antithyroid drugs. This TCR came from a female donor with Graves disease.

The CDR3 sequence is CASGQGLNTEAFF. Here the CDR3 DNA reads TGTGCCAGCGGACAGGGGTTAAACACTGAAGCTTTCTTT. V gene TRBV18 combines with J gene TRBJ1-1; 9 positions agree with TRBD1. Trimming at V came to 8 bases and at J to 2 bases, leaving 3 bases not matched to a gene. The V gene's germline CDR1 is KGHSH and CDR2 LQKENI. The CDR3 totals 13 residues.